The T cell receptor (beta chain) described here comes from a study of blood T cell repertoires in COVID-19 (dated by TCRdb to the early 2020s). About the study as a whole: Collaborator samples came from the United States, Italy and Spain and covered acute and convalescent phases of COVID-19. The material from the prospective study consisted of cDNA or gDNA derived from T cells, B-cell-depleted T cells, or PBMCs. The dataset comprised deeply sampled blood TCRbeta repertoires from subjects exposed to, actively infected with, or recovered from COVID-19. The repertoires were made available in a free public database intended to serve as a resource for research on the immune response to SARS-CoV-2. Samples came from the ongoing ImmuneRACE study (first 160 participants) plus 1,254 subjects from 6 global collaborators. Sample metadata almost always included a de-identified subject ID, COVID-19 status, age in years and sex. HLA class I and class II types, where available, came from metadata supplied by the sample provider rather than from assay-based typing.

The paper's findings and limits, for the study overall: The amount of clinical and demographic metadata varied by source and participant and was provided uncurated.

V loses 7 bases at its end and J loses 10 bases; junction bases beyond the gene matches: 8. CDR1 and CDR2 are read off the germline V gene as MDHEN and SYDVKM. From the cysteine through the phenylalanine, the CDR3 covers 14 amino acids. Here the CDR3 DNA is all that survives: 42 bases in frame from base 1. At one collaborating source in Seattle, patients were enrolled during active infection and were followed longitudinally through the course of disease. Whole blood was collected in K2EDTA tubes by collaborating institutions according to the institutions' own protocols. Collaborator samples were shipped for TCRbeta analysis as frozen whole blood, isolated PBMCs, or DNA extracted from either sample type. A remark on this clone: No cognate antigen has been identified for it. There are no base qualities to consult, and no much larger clone falls within one base.

TCRbeta CDR3 regions were amplified from genomic DNA by means of the immunoSEQ Assay, a bias-controlled multiplex PCR. From the authors' description of their analysis: Nucleated cell counts per sample were estimated from amplification of reference gene primers within the assay. Sequence reads were collapsed and filtered to measure the absolute abundance of every unique TCRbeta CDR3 rearrangement. For each sample, productive Simpson clonality was calculated by taking the square root of Simpson's diversity index across productive rearrangements. In TCRdb, the immuneACCESS table is reduced to in-frame sequences with V and J assigned. These tables do not hold every clone; where another copy was compared, an unresolved V gene accounts for under half, and the others remain unexplained. V and J calls and clone size are copied from that table; D and trimming were computed from the DNA. Counted in this sample were about 160,000 clones; approximately 95% of them appeared once. Together, the top ten hold roughly 2.1% of the sample.

This sequence originates from a woman in her sixties or seventies with COVID-19, enrolled during active disease. Sequenced: peripheral blood. This receptor chain uses TRBV28 and TRBJ1-6; 9 bases in the junction line up with TRBD1. For the CDR3, the sequence is CASNPGTGRSPLHF. The DNA sequence is given as TGTGCCAGCAACCCGGGGACAGGGAGGTCACCCCTCCACTTT.